Shown below are 31 T cell receptor beta chains from a single sample sequenced in a study of shared clonotypes between healthy human individuals. Clones were sequenced by immunoSEQ multiplex PCR, and TCRdb holds only the in-frame ones, with some missing. The table has more than 2 million clones, around 95% seen once. Sample: naive CD4+ T cells sorted from blood. Subset described: CD45RA+ positively selected. Receptor source: a man younger than 35 in good health.

The chain carries TRBV5-1 and TRBJ2-1; 8 bases align to TRBD1. Trimming at V came to 2 bases and at J to 3 bases, leaving 10 bases not matched to a gene. This CDR3 spans 17 amino acids. Germline V gene sequence: CDR1 SGHRS, CDR2 YFSETQ. The CDR3 coding sequence is TGCGCCAGCAGCTTCGACAGGGGCATACGGCTCTACAATGAGCAGTTCTTC. Translation: CASSFDRGIRLYNEQFF. Complete variable domain (other parts from reference TRBV5-1 and TRBJ2-1): KAGVTQTPRYLIKTRGQQVTLSCSPISGHRSVSWYQQTPGQGLQFLFEYFSETQRNKGNFPGRFSGRQFSNSRSEMNVSTLELGDSALYLCASSFDRGIRLYNEQFFGPGTRLTVL.

CDR3 bases: TGCAGTGTCAGGGGGGATGGGCAGTTCTTC. This sequence encodes CSVRGDGQFF. This chain connects TRBV20-1 to TRBJ2-1, with TRBD1 as a possible D gene (7 bases). CDR1 is DFQATT, CDR2 SNEGSKA, per germline (reference sequence). The ends were cut back, 7 bases at V and 12 bases at J, with 13 bases in the middle. The CDR3 is 10 amino acids.

The genes are TRBV4-1 and TRBJ2-3; 16 bases are shared with TRBD2. The CDR3 runs to 20 residues. Germline CDR1 reads MGHRA; CDR2 reads YSYEKL. Trimming at V came to 4 bases and at J to 0 bases, leaving 10 bases not matched to a gene. CDR3 region: CASSLRGLAGGRTSTDTQYF. The CDR3, as DNA: TGCGCCAGCAGCCTTCGGGGACTAGCGGGGGGGCGAACTAGCACAGATACGCAGTATTTT.

The chain couples TRBV5-1 to TRBJ2-3; no definite D call. The V end was cut by 5 bases, the J end by 2 bases, with 12 bases between. The V gene's germline CDR1 is SGHRS and CDR2 YFSETQ. This CDR3 is 14 amino acids long. The CDR3 sequence: CASSPGFLTDTQYF. CDR3 DNA: TGCGCCAGCAGTCCCGGGTTCCTCACAGATACGCAGTATTTT.

The rearrangement links TRBV9 to TRBJ2-4; D not resolved. V was trimmed by 3 bases and J by 9 bases, leaving 13 bases between them. The CDR3 runs 13 residues. Germline CDR1 SGDLS, CDR2 YYNGEE. In DNA, the CDR3 is TGTGCCAGCAGCGGAGAAGCTAAAGGCATTCAGTACTTC. Translation: CASSGEAKGIQYF.

J is TRBJ2-7 and V is TRBV4-3; 16 bases agree with TRBD2. V lost 3 bases to trimming and J lost 4 bases; unmatched junction nucleotides: 0. The CDR3 is 15 residues long. Germline loops: CDR1 LGHNA, CDR2 YSLEER. The CDR3 DNA reads as TGCGCCAGCAGCCAGGGACTAGCGGGAGGGTACGAGCAGTACTTC. The encoded protein is CASSQGLAGGYEQYF.

This clone has more than one count but fewer than ten. The sample contains more than one DNA sequence encoding this CDR3. The chain uses TRBV6-5 and TRBJ2-7, with D perhaps matching TRBD1 or TRBD2 (5 bases each). Germline V lookup: CDR1 MNHEY, CDR2 SVGAGI. Trimming cost V 5 bases and J 1 base, with 9 bases left between them. The CDR3 spans 13 residues. For the CDR3, the DNA is TGTGCCAGCAGTCAGGGACCGTCCTACGAGCAGTACTTC. Its protein is CASSQGPSYEQYF.

This sequence joins TRBV6-1 and TRBJ2-7; 7 positions agree with TRBD1. Germline CDR1 reads MNHNS; CDR2 reads SASEGT. V lost 3 bases and J lost 2; bases outside the gene matches: 1. The CDR3 contains 13 residues. DNA of the CDR3: TGTGCCAGCAGTGATGGGACAGCCTACGAGCAGTACTTC. This encodes CASSDGTAYEQYF.

The J gene is TRBJ1-1, the V gene TRBV5-1; TRBD1 aligns across 9 bases. In germline, CDR1 is SGHRS, CDR2 YFSETQ. The CDR3 contains 17 residues. V dropped 4 bases and J dropped 5; count of bases not matched to a gene: 15. The CDR3 loop reads CASSDEPRTGEKTEAFF. The CDR3 nucleotides read TGCGCCAGCAGCGATGAGCCCCGGACAGGGGAGAAGACTGAAGCTTTCTTT.

The gene calls are TRBV18 and TRBJ1-4; no reliable D call. Germline assignment: CDR1 KGHSH and CDR2 LQKENI. This CDR3 region has 14 residues. Trimming removed 6 bases at V and 3 bases at J, with 11 bases between. The CDR3 spells CASSAGNSNEKLFF. The CDR3 DNA reads as TGTGCCAGCTCGGCCGGCAATTCTAATGAAAAACTGTTTTTT.

This chain uses TRBV7-8 with TRBJ2-4, with 8 bases that match TRBD1. The CDR3 sequence is 18 residues long. With 5 bases clipped from V and 0 bases from J, the junction kept 12 bases outside the gene matches. The germline V gene has CDR1 SGHVS and CDR2 FQNEAQ. The CDR3 is CASSLTGVGAVAKNIQYF. The CDR3 nucleotides read TGTGCCAGCAGCCTGACAGGGGTAGGGGCCGTAGCCAAAAACATTCAGTACTTC. Full variable domain (remainder filled in from reference TRBV7-8 and TRBJ2-4): GAGVSQSPRYKVAKRGQDVALRCDPISGHVSLFWYQQALGQGPEFLTYFQNEAQLDKSGLPSDRFFAERPEGSVSTLKIQRTQQEDSAVYLCASSLTGVGAVAKNIQYFGAGTRLSVL.

V gene TRBV30 combines with J gene TRBJ1-1; possibly TRBD1 for D (5 bases). The CDR3 has 13 residues. V gave up 4 bases and J gave up 1 base, with 10 bases separating them. The germline V gene has CDR1 GTSNPN and CDR2 SVGIG (reference sequence). CDR3 amino acids: CAWIWQGNTEAFF. The CDR3 DNA reads TGTGCCTGGATCTGGCAGGGGAACACTGAAGCTTTCTTT.

In regard to this clone: Other nucleotide sequences in the sample specify the same CDR3. The chain joins TRBV5-1 to TRBJ2-5; D gene uncertain. V was trimmed by 5 bases and J by 5 bases, leaving 10 bases between them. Germline V gene lookup returns CDR1 SGHRS and CDR2 YFSETQ. There are 12 residues in the CDR3. The chain's CDR3 is CASSPLGETQYF. The CDR3 bases are TGCGCCAGCAGTCCGTTGGGGGAGACCCAGTACTTC.

J is TRBJ1-2 and V is TRBV5-1; 8 bases fit TRBD1. CDR1 and CDR2 from the germline V gene are SGHRS and YFSETQ. This CDR3 spans 15 amino acids. Germline trimming cut 3 bases from V and 4 bases from J; bases unmatched to any gene: 8. CDR3 amino acids: CASSSAGGAGYGYTF. For the CDR3, the DNA is TGCGCCAGCAGCTCCGCAGGGGGCGCAGGCTATGGCTACACCTTC.

The rearrangement uses TRBV28 and TRBJ1-4, with TRBD1 identical over 7 bases. This CDR3 comprises 16 residues. Trimming took 4 bases from V and 7 from J; bases not matched to a gene: 12. Germline V gene sequence: CDR1 MDHEN, CDR2 SYDVKM. The CDR3 coding sequence is TGTGCCAGCAGTTCAGACCTGGGACAGCTGAGTGAAAAACTGTTTTTT. Translated, it gives CASSSDLGQLSEKLFF.

The chain is built from TRBV30 and TRBJ1-5; D uncertain. The germline gives CDR1 GTSNPN, CDR2 SVGIG (reference sequence). The CDR3 loop spans 14 amino acids. Trimming took off 5 bases at V and 2 bases at J, with 13 bases between the two ends. DNA of the CDR3: TGTGCCTGGGCGGGCAATGGGGGCAATCAGCCCCAGCATTTT. Its protein is CAWAGNGGNQPQHF.

The rearrangement links TRBV6-6 to TRBJ2-3, with D tentatively TRBD2 (5 bases). V gave up 2 bases and J gave up 2 bases, with 11 bases separating them. This CDR3 is 15 amino acids long. CDR1 is MNHNY, CDR2 SVGAGI, per germline (reference sequence). In DNA form, the CDR3 reads TGTGCCAGCAGTTACCCTCAGGACTCCACAGATACGCAGTATTTT. Encoded protein: CASSYPQDSTDTQYF.

As to this clone: Other DNA sequences within the sample encode an identical CDR3. The V gene is TRBV7-9, the J gene TRBJ2-2, with no clear D. The V and J ends lost 2 bases and 0 bases respectively, with 4 bases between them. The CDR3 loop spans 14 amino acids. CDR1 is SEHNR and CDR2 is FQNEAQ in the germline V gene (reference sequence). The CDR3 nucleotides are TGTGCCAGCAGCTTACCCCCGAACACCGGGGAGCTGTTTTTT. This gives the protein CASSLPPNTGELFF.

This sequence joins TRBV4-3 and TRBJ1-5; TRBD1 matches at 8 bases. Germline V gene sequence: CDR1 LGHNA, CDR2 YSLEER. The V segment lost 0 bases and the J segment 6 bases; nucleotides outside the gene matches: 7. This CDR3 has 16 residues. In nucleotides, the CDR3 is TGCGCCAGCAGCCAAGATAGGACAGGGAGGATTCAGCCCCAGCATTTT. Amino acids: CASSQDRTGRIQPQHF.

The chain is built from TRBV30 and TRBJ1-2; 7 nucleotides agree with TRBD1. The length of the CDR3 is 13 residues. Germline loops: CDR1 GTSNPN, CDR2 SVGIG (reference sequence). J lost 8 bases, V lost 2 bases, and 8 bases had no gene match. CDR3 loop: CAWSTGDFRGYTF. As DNA, the CDR3 is TGTGCCTGGAGTACAGGGGACTTCAGGGGCTACACCTTC. The full variable domain, with the rest looked up from reference TRBV30 and TRBJ1-2, is SQTIHQWPATLVQPVGSPLSLECTVEGTSNPNLYWYRQAAGRGLQLLFYSVGIGQISSEVPQNLSASRPQDRQFILSSKKLLLSDSGFYLCAWSTGDFRGYTFGSGTRLTVV.

The chain carries TRBV18 and TRBJ2-7; no reliable D call. Trimming removed 0 bases at V and 4 bases at J, with 7 bases between. Per the germline V gene, CDR1 is KGHSH and CDR2 is LQKENI. The CDR3 runs 13 residues. The CDR3 sequence is CASSPPLEYEQYF. CDR3 in DNA: TGTGCCAGCTCACCACCGTTGGAATACGAGCAGTACTTC.

The gene calls are TRBV2 and TRBJ1-4; D gene ambiguous. The length of the CDR3 is 15 residues. CDR1 and CDR2 from the germline V gene are SNHLY and FYNNEI. Trimming removed 6 bases from V and 5 bases from J, with 16 bases in between. The CDR3 is CASSEGSGMNEKLFF. The CDR3 DNA reads as TGTGCCAGCAGCGAGGGTTCAGGCATGAATGAAAAACTGTTTTTT. The variable domain in full, completed from reference TRBV2 and TRBJ1-4, reads EPEVTQTPSHQVTQMGQEVILRCVPISNHLYFYWYRQILGQKVEFLVSFYNNEISEKSEIFDDQFSVERPDGSNFTLKIRSTKLEDSAMYFCASSEGSGMNEKLFFGSGTQLSVL.

The chain has TRBV11-2 and TRBJ1-6, with 9 bases that match TRBD1. The V gene's germline CDR1 is SGHAT and CDR2 FQNNGV. V shed 5 bases, J shed 10 bases, and the junction held 3 bases outside the gene matches. CDR3 length equals 13 residues. For the CDR3, the DNA is TGTGCCAGCAGCCACGGGACAGGGTCACCCCTCCACTTT. Translated, it gives CASSHGTGSPLHF.

The CDR3: CASSSKGLAGVKSYEQYF. CDR3 sequence (DNA): TGTGCCAGCAGCTCCAAGGGACTAGCGGGAGTCAAATCCTACGAGCAGTACTTC. The chain uses TRBV7-2 and TRBJ2-7, with 14 positions matching TRBD2. The CDR3 totals 18 residues. V shed 4 bases and J 1 base; nucleotides not matched to a gene: 9. Germline V CDR1 and CDR2: SGHTA, FQGNSA.

The rearrangement joins TRBV7-9 to TRBJ2-3; D is ambiguous. From germline, CDR1 is SEHNR and CDR2 FQNEAQ (reference sequence). The CDR3 consists of 14 residues. The V end was cut by 2 bases, the J end by 5 bases, with 11 bases between. This CDR3 is CASSLTFTGDTQYF. As DNA, the CDR3 is TGTGCCAGCAGCTTAACATTTACCGGAGATACGCAGTATTTT.

The chain carries TRBV6-5 and TRBJ1-5, with D unresolved. CDR1 is MNHEY, CDR2 SVGAGI, per germline. The CDR3 is made up of 13 amino acids. Deletions cut 6 bases from V and 0 bases from J, with 6 bases between. This chain's CDR3 is CASRLDSNQPQHF. CDR3 DNA: TGTGCCAGCAGGTTAGATAGCAATCAGCCCCAGCATTTT.

This clone is a singleton in its sample. The chain joins TRBV11-1 to TRBJ2-7, with TRBD2 matching 7 bases. J was trimmed by 3 bases and V by 5 bases; bases with no gene match: 4. Germline V gene lookup returns CDR1 SGHAT and CDR2 FQDESV (reference sequence). The CDR3 contains 13 residues. The CDR3 DNA is TGTGCCAGCAGCATTGTAGCGGGCTACGAGCAGTACTTC. Amino acids: CASSIVAGYEQYF. The full variable domain, in which reference TRBV11-1 and TRBJ2-7 provide the parts outside the CDR3, is EAEVAQSPRYKITEKSQAVAFWCDPISGHATLYWYRQILGQGPELLVQFQDESVVDDSQLPKDRFSAERLKGVDSTLKIQPAELGDSAMYLCASSIVAGYEQYFGPGTRLTVT.

This clone was detected only once. The gene calls are TRBV6-6 and TRBJ1-2; tentatively, D is TRBD1 (6 bases). Germline CDR1 MNHNY, CDR2 SVGAGI (reference sequence). V lost 6 bases and J lost 4, with 18 bases in between. This CDR3 has 15 residues. Here the CDR3 reads CASRPSPRTVYGYTF. The CDR3 DNA follows: TGTGCCAGCAGGCCCAGTCCGAGGACAGTCTATGGCTACACCTTC.

V gene TRBV19 combines with J gene TRBJ2-4; D call uncertain. The ends were cut back, 5 bases at V and 1 base at J, with 9 bases in the middle. Germline lookup yields CDR1 LNHDA and CDR2 SQIVND (reference sequence). CDR3 length equals 14 residues. In DNA, the CDR3 is TGTGCCAGTAGTGCTAATTCCGCCAAAAACATTCAGTACTTC. Protein product: CASSANSAKNIQYF.

The gene calls are TRBV18 and TRBJ2-2, with 7 nucleotides matching TRBD1. The CDR3 runs 16 residues. Per the germline V gene, CDR1 is KGHSH and CDR2 is LQKENI. The V gene end was trimmed by 2 bases and the J gene end by 0 bases; junction bases not matched to a gene: 3. Here the CDR3 DNA reads TGTGCCAGCTCACCATCGGGACAGCCGAACACCGGGGAGCTGTTTTTT. Encoded protein: CASSPSGQPNTGELFF.

This chain connects TRBV10-1 to TRBJ1-1; possibly TRBD1 for D (5 bases). The V gene's germline CDR1 is WNHNN and CDR2 SYGVQD (reference sequence). CDR3 length: 14 residues. Trimming took 5 bases from V and 7 from J, leaving 17 bases between them. The CDR3 loop reads CASSKGPGPDEAFF. In DNA, the CDR3 is TGCGCCAGCAGTAAAGGGCCGGGGCCGGATGAAGCTTTCTTT.